This T cell receptor (beta chain) originates from a study of T-cell reconstitution after alpha-beta-depleted transplantation in children. Germline V CDR1 and CDR2: SGHRS, YFSETQ. V gave up 0 bases and J gave up 7 bases, with 11 bases separating them. This CDR3 is built from 14 residues. TCRbeta library construction was performed incorporating unique molecular identifiers. TCRdb reprocessed the PCR reads via MiXCR and lists one record per CDR3 protein. The table records roughly 100,000 distinct CDR3 sequences, 8% to 9% of them present only once. In this sample, this clonotype turned up many times. This chain joins TRBV5-1 and TRBJ2-1; unclear D gene. This TCR was sampled from a human donor who donated a stem cell graft to a child with congenital amegakaryocytic thrombocytopenia. Sequences were derived from PBMCs from the stem cell graft donor, sampled from the stem cell graft. This chain's CDR3 is CASSLVPGANEQFF. CDR3 coding DNA: TGCGCCAGCAGCTTGGTCCCGGGTGCAAATGAGCAGTTCTTC.